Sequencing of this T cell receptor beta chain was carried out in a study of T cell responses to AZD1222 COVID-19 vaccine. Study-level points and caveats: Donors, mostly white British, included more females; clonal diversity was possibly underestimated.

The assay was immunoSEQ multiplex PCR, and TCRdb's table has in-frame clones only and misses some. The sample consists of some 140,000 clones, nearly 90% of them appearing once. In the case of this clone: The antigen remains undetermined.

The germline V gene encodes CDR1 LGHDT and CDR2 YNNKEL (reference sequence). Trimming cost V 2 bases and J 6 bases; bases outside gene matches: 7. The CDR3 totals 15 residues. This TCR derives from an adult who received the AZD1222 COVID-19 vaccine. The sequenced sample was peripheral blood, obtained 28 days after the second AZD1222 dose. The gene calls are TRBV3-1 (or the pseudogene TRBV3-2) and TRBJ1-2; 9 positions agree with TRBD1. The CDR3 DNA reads TGTGCCAGCAGCCAACAGTCGACAGGGGGGCATGGCTACACCTTC. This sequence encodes CASSQQSTGGHGYTF.